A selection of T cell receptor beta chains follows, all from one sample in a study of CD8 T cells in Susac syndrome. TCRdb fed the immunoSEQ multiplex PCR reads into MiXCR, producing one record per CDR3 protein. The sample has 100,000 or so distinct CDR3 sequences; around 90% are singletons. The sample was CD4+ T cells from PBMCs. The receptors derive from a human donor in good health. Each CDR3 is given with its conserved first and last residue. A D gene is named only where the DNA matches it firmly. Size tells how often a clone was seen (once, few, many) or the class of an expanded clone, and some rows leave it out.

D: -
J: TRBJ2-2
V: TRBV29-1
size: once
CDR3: CSARNHAGGELFF
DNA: TGCAGCGCGCGAAACCACGCAGGCGGGGAGCTGTTTTTT

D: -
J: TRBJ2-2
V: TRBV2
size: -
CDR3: CASSEGQAKAGELFF
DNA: TGTGCCAGCAGTGAAGGACAGGCGAAGGCCGGGGAGCTGTTTTTT

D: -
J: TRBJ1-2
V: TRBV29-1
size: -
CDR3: CLAGGVANYGYTF
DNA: TGCCTCGCCGGCGGCGTCGCGAACTATGGCTACACCTTC

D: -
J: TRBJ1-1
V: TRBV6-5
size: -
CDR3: CASSYTSGAPRTEAFF
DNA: TGTGCCAGCAGTTACACCTCAGGGGCCCCGAGGACTGAAGCTTTCTTT

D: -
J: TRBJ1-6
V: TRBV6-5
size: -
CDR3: CASSQASLNSPLHF
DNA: TGTGCCAGCAGTCAGGCTTCGCTTAATTCACCCCTCCACTTT

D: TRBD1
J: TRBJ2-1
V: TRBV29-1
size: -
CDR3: CSVDTGTDNEQFF
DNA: TGCAGCGTTGACACCGGGACAGACAATGAGCAGTTCTTC

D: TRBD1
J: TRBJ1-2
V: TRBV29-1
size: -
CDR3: CSVEGQDDYGYTF
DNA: TGCAGCGTCGAGGGACAGGACGACTATGGCTACACCTTC

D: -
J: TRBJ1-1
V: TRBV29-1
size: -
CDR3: CSVAWTALAFF
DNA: TGCAGCGTTGCCTGGACAGCTCTAGCTTTCTTT

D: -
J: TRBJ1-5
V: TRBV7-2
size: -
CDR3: CASRSGTSNQPQHF
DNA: TGTGCCAGCAGGTCCGGGACAAGCAATCAGCCCCAGCATTTT

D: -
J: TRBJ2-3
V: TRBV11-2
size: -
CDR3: CASSLVFDTQYF
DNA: TGTGCCAGCAGCTTAGTGTTTGATACGCAGTATTTT

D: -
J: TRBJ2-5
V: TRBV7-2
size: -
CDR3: CASSLSGFQETQYF
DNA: TGTGCCAGCAGCTTATCGGGGTTCCAAGAGACCCAGTACTTC

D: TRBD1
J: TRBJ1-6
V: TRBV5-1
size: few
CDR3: CASSLGDRNSPLHF
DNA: TGCGCCAGCAGCTTGGGGGACAGAAATTCACCCCTCCACTTT

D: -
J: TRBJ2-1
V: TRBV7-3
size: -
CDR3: CASSLMQDNEQFF
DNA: TGTGCCAGCAGCTTAATGCAGGACAATGAGCAGTTCTTC

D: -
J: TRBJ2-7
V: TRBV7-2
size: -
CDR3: CASSHSGPGYEQYF
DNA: TGTGCCAGCAGCCACAGCGGGCCTGGCTACGAGCAGTACTTC

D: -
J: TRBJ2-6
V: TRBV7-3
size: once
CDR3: CASSPGGANVLTF
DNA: TGTGCCAGCAGCCCTGGAGGGGCCAACGTCCTGACTTTC

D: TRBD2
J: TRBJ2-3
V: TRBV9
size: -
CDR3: CASSQRGDTDTQYF
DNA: TGTGCCAGCAGCCAGCGGGGCGACACAGATACGCAGTATTTT

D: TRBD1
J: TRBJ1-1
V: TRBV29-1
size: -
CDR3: CSVESGQGVTEAFF
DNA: TGCAGCGTTGAAAGTGGCCAGGGGGTGACTGAAGCTTTCTTT

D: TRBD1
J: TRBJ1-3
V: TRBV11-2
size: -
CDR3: CASRDRATWGGNTIYF
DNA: TGTGCCAGCCGGGACAGGGCAACTTGGGGTGGAAACACCATATATTTT

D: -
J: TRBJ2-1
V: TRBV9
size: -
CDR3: CASSPGGMNEQFF
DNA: TGTGCCAGCAGCCCAGGGGGGATGAATGAGCAGTTCTTC

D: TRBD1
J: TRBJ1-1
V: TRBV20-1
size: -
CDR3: CSAPQDRAGTEAFF
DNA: TGCAGTGCTCCCCAGGACAGGGCGGGCACTGAAGCTTTCTTT

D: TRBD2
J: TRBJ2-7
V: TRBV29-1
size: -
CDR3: CSAVAGGYEQYF
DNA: TGCAGCGCTGTAGCGGGAGGGTACGAGCAGTACTTC

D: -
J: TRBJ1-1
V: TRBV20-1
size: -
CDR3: CSAKNVDRLNTEAFF
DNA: TGCAGTGCTAAGAATGTAGACAGGCTGAACACTGAAGCTTTCTTT

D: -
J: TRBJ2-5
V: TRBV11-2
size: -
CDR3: CASSLVSQRQETQYF
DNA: TGTGCCAGCAGCTTAGTGTCACAGCGCCAAGAGACCCAGTACTTC

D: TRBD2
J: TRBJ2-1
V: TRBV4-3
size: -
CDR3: CASSQDLWTSNFGSYNEQFF
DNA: TGCGCCAGCAGCCAAGATCTTTGGACTAGTAACTTTGGCTCCTACAATGAGCAGTTCTTC

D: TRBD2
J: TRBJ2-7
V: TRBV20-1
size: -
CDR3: CSARDPKTSARTYEQYF
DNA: TGCAGTGCTAGGGACCCTAAGACTAGCGCCAGAACCTACGAGCAGTACTTC

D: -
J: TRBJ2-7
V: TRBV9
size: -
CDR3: CASSVGLVGDEQYF
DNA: TGTGCCAGCAGCGTTGGACTCGTCGGGGACGAGCAGTACTTC

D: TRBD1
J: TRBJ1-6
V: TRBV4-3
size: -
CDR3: CASSQGTGEGSPLHF
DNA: TGCGCCAGCAGCCAAGGAACAGGGGAAGGGTCACCCCTCCACTTT

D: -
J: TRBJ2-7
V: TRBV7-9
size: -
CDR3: CASSLKAGGSYEQYF
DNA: TGTGCCAGCAGTCTCAAGGCTGGGGGATCCTACGAGCAGTACTTC

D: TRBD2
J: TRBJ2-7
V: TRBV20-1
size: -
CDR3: CSASRGGGFSYEQYF
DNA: TGCAGTGCTTCCCGGGGGGGAGGGTTTTCCTACGAGCAGTACTTC

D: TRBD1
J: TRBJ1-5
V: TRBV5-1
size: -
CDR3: CASSLGPRQGAGQPQHF
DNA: TGCGCCAGCAGCTTGGGGCCTCGGCAGGGGGCAGGTCAGCCCCAGCATTTT

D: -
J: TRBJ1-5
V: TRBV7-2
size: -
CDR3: CASSLDGGSRQPQHF
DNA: TGTGCCAGCAGCTTAGATGGGGGGTCCCGTCAGCCCCAGCATTTT

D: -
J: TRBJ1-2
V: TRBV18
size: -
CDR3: CASSPTFGSYGYTF
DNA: TGTGCCAGCTCACCAACATTCGGGAGCTATGGCTACACCTTC

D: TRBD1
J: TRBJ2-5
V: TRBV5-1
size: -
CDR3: CASSWDRVEGETQYF
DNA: TGCGCCAGCAGTTGGGACAGGGTGGAAGGAGAGACCCAGTACTTC

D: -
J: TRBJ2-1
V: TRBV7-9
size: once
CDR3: CASSSGLIFLGEQFF
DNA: TGTGCCAGCAGCTCTGGACTGATCTTTCTTGGTGAGCAGTTCTTC

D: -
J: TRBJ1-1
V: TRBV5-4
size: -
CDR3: CASSLSEDTEAFF
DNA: TGTGCCAGCAGCTTGTCCGAAGACACTGAAGCTTTCTTT

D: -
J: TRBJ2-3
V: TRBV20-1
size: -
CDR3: CSALTGSVDTQYF
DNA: TGCAGTGCCCTAACCGGGTCAGTGGATACGCAGTATTTT

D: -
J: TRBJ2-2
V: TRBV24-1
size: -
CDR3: CATSSTEDTGELFF
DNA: TGTGCCACCAGCTCGACAGAAGACACCGGGGAGCTGTTTTTT

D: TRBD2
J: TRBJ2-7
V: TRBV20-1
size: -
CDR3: CSAAGTSGAYEQYF
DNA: TGCAGTGCAGCCGGGACTAGCGGGGCCTACGAGCAGTACTTC

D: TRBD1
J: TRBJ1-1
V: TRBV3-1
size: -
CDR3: CASSQKQGSIINTEAFF
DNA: TGTGCCAGCAGCCAAAAACAGGGGAGTATTATTAACACTGAAGCTTTCTTT

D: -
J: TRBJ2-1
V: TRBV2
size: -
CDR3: CASKSGIVYNEQFF
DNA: TGTGCCAGCAAGTCGGGAATCGTCTACAATGAGCAGTTCTTC

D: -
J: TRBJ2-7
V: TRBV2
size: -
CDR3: CASGRDSDPNEQYF
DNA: TGTGCCAGCGGGAGGGACAGTGATCCTAACGAGCAGTACTTC

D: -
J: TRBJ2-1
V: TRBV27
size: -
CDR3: CASSLEGTAYNEQFF
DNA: TGTGCCAGCAGTTTAGAGGGAACGGCCTACAATGAGCAGTTCTTC

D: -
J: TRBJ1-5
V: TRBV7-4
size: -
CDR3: CATTGIVSNQPQHF
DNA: TGTGCTACTACAGGGATCGTTAGCAATCAGCCCCAGCATTTT

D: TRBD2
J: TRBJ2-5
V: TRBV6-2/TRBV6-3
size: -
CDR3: CASRSRPGLARFQETQYF
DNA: TGTGCCAGCAGGTCCCGACCGGGACTAGCGAGATTCCAAGAGACCCAGTACTTC

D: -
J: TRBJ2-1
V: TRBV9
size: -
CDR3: CASSDGAEAYNEQFF
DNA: TGTGCCAGCAGCGATGGGGCGGAGGCCTACAATGAGCAGTTCTTC

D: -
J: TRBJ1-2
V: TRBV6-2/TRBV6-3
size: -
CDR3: CAASPDGWYGYTF
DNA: TGTGCCGCGTCCCCAGATGGTTGGTATGGCTACACCTTC

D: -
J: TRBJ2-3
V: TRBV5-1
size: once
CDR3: CASSDRKPSTDTQYF
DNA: TGCGCCAGCAGTGACAGAAAACCTAGCACAGATACGCAGTATTTT

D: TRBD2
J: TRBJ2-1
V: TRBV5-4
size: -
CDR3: CASRRELAGGHEQFF
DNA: TGTGCCAGCAGGAGAGAACTAGCGGGAGGACATGAGCAGTTCTTC

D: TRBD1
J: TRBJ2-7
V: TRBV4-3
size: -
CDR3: CASSQELGTGSSTYEQYF
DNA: TGCGCCAGCAGCCAAGAGCTGGGGACAGGGAGTAGTACCTACGAGCAGTACTTC

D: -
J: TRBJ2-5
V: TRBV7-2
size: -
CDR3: CASSLILLQETQYF
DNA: TGTGCCAGCAGCTTAATTCTCCTCCAAGAGACCCAGTACTTC

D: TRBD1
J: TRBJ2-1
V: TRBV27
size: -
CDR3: CASSRDRVDEQFF
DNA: TGTGCCAGCAGCCGGGACAGGGTCGATGAGCAGTTCTTC

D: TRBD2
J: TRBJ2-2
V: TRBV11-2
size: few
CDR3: CASSARTSAAGELFF
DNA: TGTGCCAGCAGCGCCAGGACTAGCGCCGCCGGGGAGCTGTTTTTT

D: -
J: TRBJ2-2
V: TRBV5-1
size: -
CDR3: CASSLEGANTGELFF
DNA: TGCGCCAGCAGCTTGGAGGGTGCGAACACCGGGGAGCTGTTTTTT

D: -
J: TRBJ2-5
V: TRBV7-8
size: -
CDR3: CASSLAGSKTQYF
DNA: TGTGCCAGCAGCTTAGCGGGATCGAAGACCCAGTACTTC

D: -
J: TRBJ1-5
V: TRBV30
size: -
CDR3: CAWSVLEGRRPQHF
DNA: TGTGCCTGGAGTGTCTTGGAAGGGAGAAGGCCCCAGCATTTT

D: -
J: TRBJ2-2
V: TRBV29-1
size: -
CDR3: CSGNRNTGELFF
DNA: TGCAGCGGCAACAGAAACACCGGGGAGCTGTTTTTT

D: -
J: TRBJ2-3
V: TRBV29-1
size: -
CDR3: CSVDRALTDTQYF
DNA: TGCAGCGTTGACAGGGCTCTCACAGATACGCAGTATTTT

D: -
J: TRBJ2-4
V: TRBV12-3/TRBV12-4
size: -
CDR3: CASSFQGSWYF
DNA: TGTGCCAGCAGTTTTCAGGGATCGTGGTACTTC

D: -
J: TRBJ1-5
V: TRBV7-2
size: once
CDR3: CASSPLSTGADQPQHF
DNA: TGTGCCAGCAGCCCTTTGTCCACGGGGGCCGATCAGCCCCAGCATTTT

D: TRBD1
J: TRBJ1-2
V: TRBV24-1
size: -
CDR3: CATSDPTGDGYTF
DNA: TGTGCCACCAGTGACCCGACAGGGGATGGCTACACCTTC